What follows are 21 T cell receptor beta chains derived from one specimen sequenced in a study of tumor and adjacent non-tumor tissue in lung cancer. TCRbeta libraries were built with three rounds of nested PCR, modified from ARM-PCR. TCRdb itself ran the multiplex PCR reads through MiXCR, one entry per CDR3 protein. The data hold 98,000 or so distinct CDR3 sequences, with 80% observed a single time. This sample's RNA came from whole unsorted tissue. More than 3 cm separated this lung sample from the edge of the tumor. Sequences were obtained from distant non-tumor lung tissue. These receptors all come from a man aged 60 to 75 with small cell lung cancer.

For this clonotype: The final CDR3 position lacks the conserved phenylalanine or tryptophan, pointing to a likely read error. Because the CDR3's place on the DNA is in doubt, the DNA is left out and the CDR3 is given as listed by TCRdb. The CDR3 loop reads CARSPRGGYS. The chain links TRBV5-5 to TRBJ2-7; TRBD1 was called by the table and not checked on the DNA. Per germline, CDR1 SGHKS and CDR2 YYEKEE (reference sequence). The length of the CDR3 is 10 amino acids, counting both ends.

About this clonotype itself: The junction shows a germline mismatch at one end, possibly a read error. The V call is TRBV5-5, the J call TRBJ2-5; 10 bases map to TRBD1. Germline CDR1 reads SGHKS; CDR2 reads YYEKEE (reference sequence). This CDR3 has 13 amino acids. As DNA, the CDR3 is TGTGCCTGCAGCGGGACAGGGGCCGAGACCCGGTACTTC. Translation: CACSGTGAETRYF.

To note about this clonotype: An end of the junction differs from the germline gene, which may be a read error. The gene calls are TRBV4-2 and TRBJ1-1; D unresolved. This CDR3 region has 14 residues. Germline lookup yields CDR1 LGHNA and CDR2 YNFKEQ. For the CDR3, the DNA is TGTGCCATCAGCCAAGAATGGGGTTGGACTGAAGCTTTCTTT. Its protein product is CAISQEWGWTEAFF.

The table lists this clonotype with a count of one. V gene TRBV4-1 combines with J gene TRBJ2-7; D possibly corresponds to TRBD2 (6 bases). The length of the CDR3 is 12 residues. CDR1 is MGHRA, CDR2 YSYEKL, per germline. CDR3 sequence reads: CASSQGGDEQYV. The CDR3 DNA reads as TGCGCCAGTAGCCAAGGAGGGGACGAGCAGTACGTC.

Note on this clonotype: The junction shows a germline mismatch at one end, possibly a read error. The chain couples TRBV4-1 to TRBJ2-5, with D hard to call. The CDR3 runs to 14 residues. Germline loops: CDR1 MGHRA, CDR2 YSYEKL. This chain's CDR3 is CTSSRIVGQETQYF. CDR3 bases: TGCACCAGCAGCCGAATCGTTGGCCAAGAGACCCAGTACTTC.

As to this clonotype: Relative to the germline gene, one junction end is altered; a read error may explain this. V and J are TRBV5-4 and TRBJ2-5, with D possibly called TRBD1 or TRBD2 (5 bases each). Germline CDR1 is SGHNT and CDR2 is YYREEE (reference sequence). The CDR3 has 12 residues. The CDR3 here is CANGSGPETQYF. Written as DNA, the CDR3 is TGTGCCAACGGGTCGGGGCCAGAGACCCAATACTTC.

This clonotype was counted at least ten times. J is TRBJ2-7 and V is TRBV5-1, with a weak D call TRBD1 (5 bases). CDR1 is SGHRS and CDR2 is YFSETQ in the germline V gene. CDR3 size: 13 residues. Deletions cut 0 bases from V and 6 bases from J, with 10 bases between. Written as DNA, the CDR3 is TGCGCCAGCAGCTTGGTTCAGGGTGGCGAGCAGTACTTC. Its protein product is CASSLVQGGEQYF.

This clonotype turned up a few times. This may arise from a read error, as a much more abundant clone is one base away. Because the CDR3 is missing its conserved closing phenylalanine or tryptophan, this is likely a read error. The genes are TRBV30 and TRBJ2-1; 7 bases are shared with TRBD1. Per the germline V gene, CDR1 is GTSNPN and CDR2 is SVGIG (reference sequence). The CDR3 spans 15 residues. Trimming at V came to 3 bases and at J to 6 bases, leaving 11 bases not matched to a gene. Written as DNA, the CDR3 is TGTGCCTGGAGCGAACAGACAGGGATGGGCAATGAGCAGTTCCTC. Protein sequence: CAWSEQTGMGNEQFL.

To note about this clonotype: Mismatch with germline at one junction end may stem from a read error. The chain recombines TRBV29-1 with TRBJ2-3, with TRBD2 identical over 9 bases. Germline V gene data show CDR1 as SQVTM and CDR2 as ANQGSEA. The CDR3 loop spans 13 amino acids. The CDR3: CSVVPSGVNSQYF. The CDR3, as DNA: TGCAGCGTCGTCCCTAGCGGGGTAAATTCGCAATATTTT.

A few counts support this clonotype. This could be a read error, since a much larger clone is one nucleotide away. The V gene is TRBV11-2, the J gene TRBJ2-5, with 7 bases lining up with TRBD1. CDR1 is SGHAT, CDR2 FQNNGV, per germline. This CDR3 comprises 14 residues. The CDR3 loop is CASSSGQVQGTQYF. CDR3 in DNA: TGTGCCAGCAGCTCTGGACAGGTCCAAGGGACCCAGTACTTC.

This clonotype was picked up a small number of times. This sequence joins TRBV28 and TRBJ2-7; 9 bases are shared with TRBD1. The germline V gene has CDR1 MDHEN and CDR2 SYDVKM. CDR3 size: 14 residues. V lost 6 bases and J lost 4; bases outside the gene matches: 7. Here the CDR3 DNA reads TGTGCCAGCAGGTACAGGGGGCGGGTGTACGAGCAGTACTTC. The encoded protein is CASRYRGRVYEQYF.

A word on this clonotype: Relative to the germline gene, one junction end is altered; a read error may explain this. This chain connects TRBV7-9 to TRBJ1-1; maybe TRBD1 (6 bases). The CDR3 is 15 residues long. The V gene's germline CDR1 is SEHNR and CDR2 FQNEAQ (reference sequence). The DNA for the CDR3 is TGTGCCGGCAGCATACGGGATAGGGGGTTTCTCGAAGCTTTCTTC. Translating it yields CAGSIRDRGFLEAFF. Together with reference TRBV7-9 and TRBJ1-1, the CDR3 gives the full variable domain: DTGVSQNPRHKITKRGQNVTFRCDPISEHNRLYWYRQTLGQGPEFLTYFQNEAQLEKSRLLSDRFSAERPKGSFSTLEIQRTEQGDSAMYLCAGSIRDRGFLEAFFGQGTRLTVV.

With respect to this clonotype: At one of its ends the junction is not consistent with the germline gene, which may arise from a read error. This chain connects TRBV14 to TRBJ1-2; 10 bases fit TRBD1. The CDR3 contains 17 residues. Per the germline V gene, CDR1 is SGHDN and CDR2 is FVKESK. The DNA for the CDR3 is TGTGCCAGCAGCCACCGGGACAGGGGAAACCCTAACTATGGCTATACCTTC. It encodes CASSHRDRGNPNYGYTF.

The V and J genes are TRBV7-8 and TRBJ2-1, with no clear D. CDR1 is SGHVS and CDR2 is FQNEAQ in the germline V gene. This CDR3 comprises 13 residues. CDR3 loop: CISIAPKTNEQFF. CDR3 in DNA: TGTATCAGCATCGCCCCGAAGACTAATGAGCAGTTCTTC.

Turning to this clonotype: At one of its ends the junction is not consistent with the germline gene, which may arise from a read error. The rearrangement joins TRBV10-2 to TRBJ2-1, with 7 positions matching TRBD1. CDR1 is WSHSY, CDR2 SAAADI, per germline. There are 12 residues in the CDR3. CDR3 nucleotide sequence: TGCGCCAGCAGTGAAACAGGGGCCGAGCACTTCTTC. Translating gives CASSETGAEHFF.

The V call is TRBV29-1, the J call TRBJ2-1; D not resolved. The CDR3 extends over 10 amino acids. Germline assignment: CDR1 SQVTM and CDR2 ANQGSEA. The DNA for the CDR3 is TGCAATGTTGCAGACTCGCAGCAGTTCTTC. As protein: CNVADSQQFF.

A single count supports this clonotype. One junction end disagrees with the germline gene, perhaps due to a read error. V usage is TRBV13 and J usage is TRBJ2-1, with TRBD2 as a possible D gene (6 bases). Per germline, CDR1 PRHDT and CDR2 FYEKMQ (reference sequence). The CDR3 extends over 15 amino acids. CDR3 in DNA: TGTGCCAACAGCTTGGGAGGTAACTCCAACAATGAGCAATTCTTC. As protein: CANSLGGNSNNEQFF.

In the case of this clonotype: One end of the junction does not line up with germline, which may come from a read error. The CDR3 here is CARSGLAGANTGELFF. For the CDR3, the DNA is TGTGCCAGGAGTGGGCTAGCGGGAGCAAACACCGGGGAGCTGTTTTTT. The genes are TRBV6-1 and TRBJ2-2, with 10 bases aligning to TRBD2. The CDR3 runs to 16 residues. CDR1 MNHNS and CDR2 SASEGT come from the germline V gene.

Points on this clonotype: Since the CDR3 does not end with the conserved phenylalanine or tryptophan, this likely comes from a read error. This sequence joins TRBV11-2 and TRBJ2-7; D call uncertain. V shed 9 bases and J shed 0 bases, with 15 bases lying between them. Germline V CDR1 and CDR2: SGHAT, FQNNGV. The CDR3 spans 14 residues. CDR3 bases: TGTGCCAGTAGCCCCGACTCGACCTCCTACGAGCAGTACGAC. As protein: CASSPDSTSYEQYD.

This clonotype was detected ten times or more. The genes are TRBV5-6 and TRBJ2-5; D perhaps matches TRBD1 (5 bases). V was trimmed by 0 bases and J by 5 bases, leaving 11 bases between them. Germline CDR1 SGHDT, CDR2 YYEEEE. CDR3 length equals 14 residues. This chain's CDR3 is CASSLGGLGETQYF. DNA for the CDR3: TGTGCCAGCAGCTTGGGGGGCCTTGGGGAGACCCAGTACTTC.

With respect to this clonotype: The conserved final phenylalanine or tryptophan is absent from the CDR3, which likely points to a read error. This sequence joins TRBV11-3 and TRBJ1-1; the D gene is possibly TRBD1 (5 bases). CDR3 length equals 14 residues. The germline V gene has CDR1 SGHNT and CDR2 YENEEA. The DNA of the CDR3 is TGTACCAGCAGCCGTACCAGGGAGAGCACTGAAGCTTTCTCT. Translated: CTSSRTRESTEAFS.